This T cell receptor beta chain was recovered during a study of CD8 T cells in ankylosing spondylitis. Whole-study results and caveats: For ankylosing spondylitis blood, a TCR beta motif of 7 or 8 highly homologous variants appeared characteristic. Disease-linked clones reportedly showed significant enrichment in matched ankylosing spondylitis synovial fluid.

V was pared by 4 bases and J by 2 bases, with 15 bases between. CDR1 and CDR2 (germline): WSHSY, SAAADI. This CDR3 has 17 amino acids. A note on this clonotype: Its matching antigen is unknown.

Quantitative 5'-RACE with molecular barcodes produced the TCR beta libraries. TCRdb passed the 5' RACE reads through MiXCR, listing each CDR3 protein once. Of about 160,000 distinct CDR3 sequences listed, 15% to 20% were seen once; the top ten hold 7.8%. The chain has TRBV10-2 and TRBJ2-6; D gene unclear. The TCR sequence derives from a male donor with ankylosing spondylitis or in good health (not recorded which). The specimen sequenced was blood, either unsorted or a sorted T cell fraction (not recorded which). CDR3 nucleotide sequence: TGCGCCAGCAGTGCGATTGACGGCATGGCTGGGGCCAACGTCCTGACTTTC. Protein product: CASSAIDGMAGANVLTF.